The source of this T cell receptor beta chain is a study of T cell repertoires in cytomegalovirus infection. Overall study findings and caveats: There were HLA-C-restricted CMV-specific TCR beta clonotypes dominating the ex vivo response.

MiXCR was run by TCRdb on the reads, yielding one entry per CDR3 protein. This table holds more than 250,000 distinct CDR3 sequences, 20% to 25% found once. The germline gives CDR1 DFQATT, CDR2 SNEGSKA (reference sequence). This CDR3 has 13 residues. V lost 6 bases and J lost 1, with 10 bases in between. This clonotype was detected many times. What it binds is unknown. The receptor was derived from a human donor in good health (CMV status not recorded). Some clones in this sample may be carry-over from other donors' samples. The sequencing here drew on cultured PBMCs, taken from culture after CMV antigen stimulation. The chain carries TRBV20-1 and TRBJ1-5; D gene uncertain. CDR3 amino acids: CSAPMGSNQPQHF. DNA of the CDR3: TGCAGTGCCCCCATGGGCAGCAATCAGCCCCAGCATTTT.